One and the same sample provided the 7 T cell receptor beta chains below, sequenced in a study of regulatory T cells in long-lasting Graves disease. HTBI primers from iRepertoire and Arm-PCR of CDR3 regions yielded the TCR beta libraries. TCRdb re-called the multiplex PCR reads through MiXCR, storing one row per CDR3 protein. The sample includes 360,000 or so distinct CDR3 sequences, about a sixth of them seen just once. Described time point: newly diagnosed GD, antithyroid drugs for less than 3 months. PBMC RNA was the source of the TCR library. This sample also appeared in a second study, on T cells in Graves' hyperthyroidism and ophthalmopathy.

This specimen consisted of peripheral blood mononuclear cells (PBMCs), obtained at new diagnosis, from a patient treated with antithyroid drugs. The receptors were sampled from a young woman with Graves disease.

This clonotype was observed once. The chain's CDR3 is CASSQEEGASNYGYTF. DNA for the CDR3: TGTGCCAGCAGCCAGGAAGAGGGGGCGTCGAACTATGGCTACACCTTC. This chain uses TRBV4-2 with TRBJ1-2, with 7 bases matching TRBD1. Unmatched junction bases numbered 9, after V lost 3 bases and J lost 2 bases. The germline CDR1 and CDR2 sequences are LGHNA and YNFKEQ. This CDR3 has 16 amino acids.

Many counts were recorded for this clonotype. DNA for the CDR3: TGTGCCAGCAGCTTACGTAGCGGGTTCCGTTCCTACGAGCAGTACTTC. Translating gives CASSLRSGFRSYEQYF. This chain joins TRBV11-2 and TRBJ2-7; 7 nucleotides line up with TRBD2. Looked up from germline, CDR1 is SGHAT and CDR2 is FQNNGV. The trim removed 2 bases at V and 1 base at J, leaving 8 bases unmatched. The CDR3 consists of 16 residues.

This clonotype has at least ten counts. The chain recombines TRBV20-1 with TRBJ2-7; 10 bases agree with TRBD1. CDR3 length equals 15 residues. The V and J ends lost 1 base and 3 bases, in that order; junction bases with no gene match: 6. The germline V gene encodes CDR1 DFQATT and CDR2 SNEGSKA (reference sequence). Here the CDR3 reads CSARGWTGGNYEQYF. The CDR3 bases are TGCAGTGCTAGAGGTTGGACAGGGGGAAACTACGAGCAGTACTTC.

There are many counts of this clonotype. This rearrangement joins TRBV2 to TRBJ2-1; D uncertain. Deletions cut 7 bases from V and 6 bases from J, with 19 bases between. Germline CDR1 reads SNHLY; CDR2 reads FYNNEI. The CDR3 has 15 residues. CDR3 sequence: CASTSSESLTNEQFF. CDR3 nucleotides: TGTGCCAGCACATCTTCCGAGTCCCTCACCAATGAGCAGTTCTTC.

There are a few counts of this clonotype. V gene TRBV15 combines with J gene TRBJ2-3; TRBD2 matches at 12 bases. CDR3 length: 18 amino acids. CDR1 and CDR2 from the germline V gene are LNHNV and YYDKDF (reference sequence). The ends lost 2 bases at V and 2 bases at J; junction bases unmatched: 8. The CDR3 spells CATSRSPTSGRNTDTQYF. The CDR3 DNA is TGTGCCACCAGCAGAAGCCCTACTAGCGGGAGGAACACAGATACGCAGTATTTT. The full variable domain, its missing parts supplied by reference TRBV15 and TRBJ2-3, is DAMVIQNPRYQVTQFGKPVTLSCSQTLNHNVMYWYQQKSSQAPKLLFHYYDKDFNNEADTPDNFQSRRPNTSFCFLDIRSPGLGDTAMYLCATSRSPTSGRNTDTQYFGPGTRLTVL.

This clonotype was found once. A far larger clone is only one base removed, so a read error is likely. V usage is TRBV2 and J usage is TRBJ2-3; D not resolved. The better agreement between TRBJ2-1 and the DNA end casts doubt on the J call. CDR1 and CDR2 from the germline V gene are SNHLY and FYNNEI. The CDR3 is 15 residues long. This CDR3 is CASLRTPRAYNEQFF. CDR3 bases: TGTGCCAGCCTCCGGACCCCCCGGGCCTACAATGAGCAGTTCTTC.

With regard to this clonotype: A far larger clone differs by one base, so this is likely a read error. The chain carries TRBV11-2 and TRBJ2-1; 11 positions match TRBD1. J gave up 10 bases and V 4 bases, and 9 bases lay outside the gene matches. The CDR3 is 15 residues long. Germline loops: CDR1 SGHAT, CDR2 FQNNGV. The CDR3 DNA reads TGTGCCAGCAGCTCAGGACAGGGGGCATTTGAAGAGCAGTTCTTC. Translating gives CASSSGQGAFEEQFF.